This TCR beta chain was sequenced for a study of cytomegalovirus exposure and HLA in healthy donors. Study-wide results and limits: Association with HLA alleles at 0.05 false discovery rate was found for some 18,000 TCR beta sequences in a later analysis.

The CDR3 consists of 15 residues. The germline CDR1 and CDR2 sequences are SGDLS and YYNGEE. Concerning this clone: What it binds is not known. The same CDR3 arises from other DNA sequences in this sample as well.

Primers: 60 Vbeta forward and 13 Jbeta reverse. Repertoires were generated with immunoSEQ multiplex PCR, while TCRdb's copy carries only in-frame clones and drops some. Of around 120,000 clones listed, roughly 80% are singletons. The TCR comes from a middle-aged woman in good health and CMV-seropositive. The chain combines TRBV9 with TRBJ2-5, with 10 bases identical to TRBD2. The J call may be faulty, since TRBJ2-7 better matches the DNA end. Sequenced sample: PBMCs. The CDR3 DNA reads TGTGCCAGCAGCGCGACTAGCGGGTCCTCCTACGAGCAGTACTTC. Its protein is CASSATSGSSYEQYF.